This TCR beta chain was identified in a study of blood T cell repertoires in COVID-19. The CDR3 is made up of 13 amino acids. V was clipped by 2 bases and J by 9 bases, with 11 bases between them. CDR1 SGHTA and CDR2 FQGNSA come from the germline V gene. TCRdb's copy holds only in-frame clones and misses some; the assay was immunoSEQ multiplex PCR. The table has roughly 190,000 clones, more than 70% seen once; the top ten hold under 9.5%. The sequence came from a woman aged 55-75 years with acute or convalescent COVID-19. The sequenced sample consisted of peripheral blood. The gene calls are TRBV7-2 and TRBJ2-1; weak D call: TRBD2 (6 bases). The CDR3 sequence: CASSLNRAGEQFF. DNA of the CDR3: TGTGCCAGCAGCTTAAATCGAGCGGGTGAGCAGTTCTTC.